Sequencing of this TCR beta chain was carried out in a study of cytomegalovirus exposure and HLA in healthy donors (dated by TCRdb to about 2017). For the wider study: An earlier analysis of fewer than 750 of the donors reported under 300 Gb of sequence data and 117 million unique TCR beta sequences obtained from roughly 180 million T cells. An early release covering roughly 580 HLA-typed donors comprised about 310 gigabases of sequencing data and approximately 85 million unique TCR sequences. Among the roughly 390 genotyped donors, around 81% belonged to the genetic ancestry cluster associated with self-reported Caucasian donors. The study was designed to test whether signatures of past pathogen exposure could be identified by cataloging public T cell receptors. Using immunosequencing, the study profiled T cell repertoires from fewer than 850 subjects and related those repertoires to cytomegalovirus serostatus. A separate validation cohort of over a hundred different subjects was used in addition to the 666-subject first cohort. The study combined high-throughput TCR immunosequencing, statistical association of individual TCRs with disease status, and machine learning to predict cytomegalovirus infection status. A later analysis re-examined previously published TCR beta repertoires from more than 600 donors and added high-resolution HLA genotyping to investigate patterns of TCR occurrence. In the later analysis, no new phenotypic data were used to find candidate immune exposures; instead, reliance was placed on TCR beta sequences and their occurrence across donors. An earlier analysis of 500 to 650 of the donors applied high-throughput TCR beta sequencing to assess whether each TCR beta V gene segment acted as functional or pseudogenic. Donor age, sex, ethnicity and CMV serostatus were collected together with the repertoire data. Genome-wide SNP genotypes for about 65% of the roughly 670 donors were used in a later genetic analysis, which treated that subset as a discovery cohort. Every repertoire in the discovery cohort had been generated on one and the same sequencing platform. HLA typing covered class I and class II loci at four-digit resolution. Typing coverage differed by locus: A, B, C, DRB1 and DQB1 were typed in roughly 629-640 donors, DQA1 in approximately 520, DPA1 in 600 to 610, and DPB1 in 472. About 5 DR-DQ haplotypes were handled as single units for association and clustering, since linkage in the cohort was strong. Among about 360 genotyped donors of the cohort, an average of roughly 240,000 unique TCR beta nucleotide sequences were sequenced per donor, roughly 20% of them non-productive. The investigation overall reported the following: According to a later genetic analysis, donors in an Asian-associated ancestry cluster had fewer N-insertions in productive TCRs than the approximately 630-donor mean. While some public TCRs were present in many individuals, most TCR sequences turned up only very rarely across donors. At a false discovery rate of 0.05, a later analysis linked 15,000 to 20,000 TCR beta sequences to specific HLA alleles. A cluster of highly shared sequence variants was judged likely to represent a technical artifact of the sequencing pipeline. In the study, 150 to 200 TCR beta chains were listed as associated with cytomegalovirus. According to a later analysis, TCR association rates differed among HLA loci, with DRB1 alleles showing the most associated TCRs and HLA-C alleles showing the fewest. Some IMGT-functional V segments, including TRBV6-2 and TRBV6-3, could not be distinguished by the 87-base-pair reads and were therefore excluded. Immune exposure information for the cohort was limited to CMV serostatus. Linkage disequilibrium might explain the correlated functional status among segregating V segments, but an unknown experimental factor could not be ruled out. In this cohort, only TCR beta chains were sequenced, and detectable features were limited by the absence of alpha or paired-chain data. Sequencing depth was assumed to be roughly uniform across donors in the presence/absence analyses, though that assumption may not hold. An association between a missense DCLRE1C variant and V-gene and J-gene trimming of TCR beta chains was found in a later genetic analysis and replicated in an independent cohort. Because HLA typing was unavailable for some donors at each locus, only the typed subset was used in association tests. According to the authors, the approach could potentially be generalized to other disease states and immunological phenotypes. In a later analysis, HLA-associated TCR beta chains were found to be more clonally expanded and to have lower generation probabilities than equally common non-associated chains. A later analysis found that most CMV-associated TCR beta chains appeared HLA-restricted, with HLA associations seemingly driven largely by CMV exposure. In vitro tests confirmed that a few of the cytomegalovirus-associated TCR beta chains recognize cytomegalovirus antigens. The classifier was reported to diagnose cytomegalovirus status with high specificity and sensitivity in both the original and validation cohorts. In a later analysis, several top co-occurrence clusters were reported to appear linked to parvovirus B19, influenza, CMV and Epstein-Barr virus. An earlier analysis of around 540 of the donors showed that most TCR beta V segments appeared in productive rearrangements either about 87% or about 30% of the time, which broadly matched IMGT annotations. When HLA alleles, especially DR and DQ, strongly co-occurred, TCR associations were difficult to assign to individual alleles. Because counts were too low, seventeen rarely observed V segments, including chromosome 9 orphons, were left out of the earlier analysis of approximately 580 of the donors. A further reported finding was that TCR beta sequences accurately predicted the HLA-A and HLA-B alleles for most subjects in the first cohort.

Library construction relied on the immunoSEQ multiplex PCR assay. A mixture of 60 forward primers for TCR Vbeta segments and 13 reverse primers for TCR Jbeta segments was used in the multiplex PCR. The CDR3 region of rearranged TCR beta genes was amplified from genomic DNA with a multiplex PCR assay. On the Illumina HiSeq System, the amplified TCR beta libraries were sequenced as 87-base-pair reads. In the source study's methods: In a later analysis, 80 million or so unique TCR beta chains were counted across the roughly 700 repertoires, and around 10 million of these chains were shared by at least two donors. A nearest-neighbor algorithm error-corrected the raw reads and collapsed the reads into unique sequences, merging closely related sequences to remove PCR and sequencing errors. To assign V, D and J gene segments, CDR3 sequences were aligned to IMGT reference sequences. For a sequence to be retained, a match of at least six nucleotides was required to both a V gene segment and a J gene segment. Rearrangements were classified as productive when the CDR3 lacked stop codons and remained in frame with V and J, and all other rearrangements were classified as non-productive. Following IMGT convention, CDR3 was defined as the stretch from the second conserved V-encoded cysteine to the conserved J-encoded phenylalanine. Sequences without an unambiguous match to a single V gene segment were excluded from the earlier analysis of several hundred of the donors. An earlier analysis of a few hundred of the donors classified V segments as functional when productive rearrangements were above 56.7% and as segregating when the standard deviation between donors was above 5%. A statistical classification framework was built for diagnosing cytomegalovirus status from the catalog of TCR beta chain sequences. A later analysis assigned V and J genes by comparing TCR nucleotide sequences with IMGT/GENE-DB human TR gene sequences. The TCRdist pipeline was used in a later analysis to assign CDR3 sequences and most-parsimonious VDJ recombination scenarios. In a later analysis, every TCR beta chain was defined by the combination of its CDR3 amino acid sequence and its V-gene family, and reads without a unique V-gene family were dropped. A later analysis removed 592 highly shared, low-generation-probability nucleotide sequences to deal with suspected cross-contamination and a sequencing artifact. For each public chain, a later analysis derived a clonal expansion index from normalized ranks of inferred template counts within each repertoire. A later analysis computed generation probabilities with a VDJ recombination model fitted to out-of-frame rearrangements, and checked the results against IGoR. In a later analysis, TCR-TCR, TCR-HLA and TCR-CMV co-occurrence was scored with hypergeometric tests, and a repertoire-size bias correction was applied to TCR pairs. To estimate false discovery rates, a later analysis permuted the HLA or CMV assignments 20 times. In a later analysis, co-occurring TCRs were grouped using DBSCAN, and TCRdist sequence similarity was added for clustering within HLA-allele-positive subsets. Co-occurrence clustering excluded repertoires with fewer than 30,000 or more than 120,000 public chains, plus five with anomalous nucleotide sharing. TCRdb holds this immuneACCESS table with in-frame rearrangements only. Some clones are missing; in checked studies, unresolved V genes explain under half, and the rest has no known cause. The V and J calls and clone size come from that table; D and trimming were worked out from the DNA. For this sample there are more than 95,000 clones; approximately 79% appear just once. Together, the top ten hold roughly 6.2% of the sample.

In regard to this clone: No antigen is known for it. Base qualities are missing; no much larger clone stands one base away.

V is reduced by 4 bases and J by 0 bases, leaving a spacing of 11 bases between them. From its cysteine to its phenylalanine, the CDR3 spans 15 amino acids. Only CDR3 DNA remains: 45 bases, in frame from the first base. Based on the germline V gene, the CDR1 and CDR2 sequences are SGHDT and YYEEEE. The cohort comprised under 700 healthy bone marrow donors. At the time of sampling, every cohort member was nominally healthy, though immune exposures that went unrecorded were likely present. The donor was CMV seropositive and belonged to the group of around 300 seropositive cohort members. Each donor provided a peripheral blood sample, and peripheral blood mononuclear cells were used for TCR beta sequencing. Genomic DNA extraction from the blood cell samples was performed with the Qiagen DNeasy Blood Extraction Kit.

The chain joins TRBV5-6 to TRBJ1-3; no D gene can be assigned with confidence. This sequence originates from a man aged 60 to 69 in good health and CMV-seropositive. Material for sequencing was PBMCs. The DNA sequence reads TGTGCCAGCAGCCTCACGAGTATCTCTGGAAACACCATATATTTT. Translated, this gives CASSLTSISGNTIYF.